This record looks at one T cell receptor (beta chain) sequence and its context. This CDR3 region has 16 residues. Participants, 18 to 89 years old, spanned fewer than 25 US areas. What the recovered Cohort 3 donors had was two negative PCRs, clearance, or symptom resolution. This record belongs to a study of blood T cell repertoires in COVID-19. In the original processing: Nucleated cell counts were estimated from reference gene primer amplification. Profiling relied on immunoSEQ multiplex PCR, and the TCRdb table lists in-frame clones only, not all of them. That table is the source of V, J and clone size, and D and trimming were worked out from the DNA. The sample yields about 280,000 clones, approximately 90% seen once.

The TCR originated in a woman in her thirties or forties who had recovered from COVID-19. The sample was PBMCs or T cells enriched from blood (not recorded which). V is TRBV21-1 and J is TRBJ1-1. TRBV21-1 is reported as a pseudogene. The CDR3 DNA follows: TGTGCCAGCAGCAGAGGGCGCCTTGATGTGAACACTGAAGCTTTCTTT. It is translated as CASSRGRLDVNTEAFF.